The 27 T cell receptor beta chains listed next were all sequenced from one sample in a study of human versus mouse CDR3 diversity and MHC coevolution. Measured with immunoSEQ multiplex PCR; TCRdb has only the in-frame clones, and not every one. The table records about 77,000 clones, just under 95% of them present only once. Sequenced sample: naive CD4+ T cells from blood. The subset was: CD45RO-negative CD62L-positive naive CD4 T cells. The receptors here all came from a person aged 25 to 75 in good health.

This clone has a single count. This chain joins TRBV7-9 and TRBJ2-3; D not certain. The CDR3 totals 12 residues. With 3 bases removed from V and 3 bases from J, the gap between germline ends came to 4 bases. The germline V gene has CDR1 SEHNR and CDR2 FQNEAQ (reference sequence). Written as DNA, the CDR3 is TGTGCCAGCAGCTTCCAGACAGATACGCAGTATTTT. It encodes CASSFQTDTQYF.

The chain uses TRBV5-1 and TRBJ2-3; 7 bases align to TRBD2. The J segment lost 6 bases and the V segment lost 0 bases, leaving 4 bases of the junction unmatched. Germline V gene lookup returns CDR1 SGHRS and CDR2 YFSETQ. This CDR3 has 14 amino acids. CDR3 sequence reads: CASSLVAGEDTQYF. The CDR3 DNA follows: TGCGCCAGCAGCTTGGTTGCGGGGGAGGATACGCAGTATTTT.

As DNA, the CDR3 is TGTGCCAGTAGCGAGGACAGGGGGGGATCACCCCTCCACTTT. Protein: CASSEDRGGSPLHF. This rearrangement joins TRBV19 to TRBJ1-6; 10 bases align to TRBD1. Germline V gene data show CDR1 as LNHDA and CDR2 as SQIVND (reference sequence). After removal of 6 bases from V and 10 bases from J, the junction contained 6 bases not matched to a gene. The CDR3 consists of 14 residues. The full variable domain, its missing parts supplied by reference TRBV19 and TRBJ1-6, is DGGITQSPKYLFRKEGQNVTLSCEQNLNHDAMYWYRQDPGQGLRLIYYSQIVNDFQKGDIAEGYSVSREKKESFPLTVTSAQKNPTAFYLCASSEDRGGSPLHFGNGTRLTVT.

As to this clone: Different DNA sequences within this sample yield the same CDR3. V usage is TRBV5-1 and J usage is TRBJ1-4; D unclear. This CDR3 has 13 residues. Germline lookup yields CDR1 SGHRS and CDR2 YFSETQ. Trimming stripped 2 bases from V and 8 bases from J, with 10 bases between. The CDR3 spells CASSLRGGEKLFF. For the CDR3, the DNA is TGCGCCAGCAGCTTACGGGGTGGGGAAAAACTGTTTTTT.

The chain is built from TRBV20-1 and TRBJ2-7; D may be TRBD2 (5 bases). Germline CDR1 DFQATT, CDR2 SNEGSKA (reference sequence). The CDR3 contains 11 residues. The V end lost 0 bases, the J end lost 9 bases, and 9 bases lay between the germline ends. DNA for the CDR3: TGCAGTGCTAGAGACCGGGAAGTGCAGTACTTC. Residues: CSARDREVQYF.

This clone was found once. The gene calls are TRBV6-5 and TRBJ1-4; a weak D match, TRBD1 (6 bases). This CDR3 contains 15 residues. Germline-derived CDR1 and CDR2 are MNHEY and SVGAGI. Deletions cut 8 bases from V and 4 bases from J, with 17 bases between. The DNA of the CDR3 is TGTGCCAGCGGCGTAGGGGGAGTGAATAATGAAAAACTGTTTTTT. It encodes CASGVGGVNNEKLFF.

The chain joins TRBV7-9 to TRBJ1-4; 7 bases agree with TRBD1. The CDR3 sequence is 13 residues long. V lost 6 bases and J lost 4; bases outside the gene matches: 2. Germline loops: CDR1 SEHNR, CDR2 FQNEAQ (reference sequence). This CDR3 reads CASSRDSNEKLFF. The DNA for the CDR3 is TGTGCCAGCAGTCGGGACAGTAATGAAAAACTGTTTTTT.

The chain is built from TRBV6-1 and TRBJ2-7; D is unclear. Germline V CDR1 and CDR2: MNHNS, SASEGT. This CDR3 spans 13 amino acids. V was shortened by 1 base and J by 8 bases, with 12 bases between the two germline ends. CDR3 bases: TGTGCCAGCAGTGAAGTAGAGTCAGGCAAGCAGTACTTC. It translates to CASSEVESGKQYF.

The V and J genes are TRBV5-1 and TRBJ2-1; 16 nucleotides line up with TRBD2. J was trimmed by 5 bases and V by 4 bases; bases with no gene match: 3. The CDR3 spans 16 residues. The V gene's germline CDR1 is SGHRS and CDR2 YFSETQ. This CDR3 reads CASSLGTSGGDNEQFF. CDR3 bases: TGCGCCAGCAGCCTAGGGACTAGCGGGGGGGACAATGAGCAGTTCTTC.

The chain recombines TRBV25-1 with TRBJ2-1; D perhaps matches TRBD2 (6 bases). The germline V and J ends were trimmed by 5 bases and 6 bases, with 17 bases remaining between them. This CDR3 is built from 15 residues. Per the germline V gene, CDR1 is MGHDK and CDR2 is SYGVNS. As DNA, the CDR3 is TGTGCCAGCAGTCCCGCGGGGCAGGGCCGCAATGAGCAGTTCTTC. It yields the protein CASSPAGQGRNEQFF.

This chain joins TRBV14 and TRBJ2-7; 13 bases agree with TRBD2. The CDR3 has 18 amino acids. Germline V lookup: CDR1 SGHDN, CDR2 FVKESK. After removal of 2 bases from V and 7 bases from J, the junction contained 14 bases not matched to a gene. CDR3 in amino acids: CASSQRITSGRALGEQYF. CDR3 nucleotides: TGTGCCAGCAGCCAACGGATAACTAGCGGGAGGGCCTTAGGAGAGCAGTACTTC.

The J gene is TRBJ1-1, the V gene TRBV2; the match to TRBD1 covers 8 bases. Per germline, CDR1 SNHLY and CDR2 FYNNEI. The CDR3 length is 14 residues. The junction had 5 bases not matched to a gene; V was cut back by 3 bases and J by 5 bases. CDR3 sequence: CASSDRQGATEAFF. Here the CDR3 DNA reads TGTGCCAGCAGTGATAGGCAGGGGGCTACTGAAGCTTTCTTT.

The rearrangement joins TRBV30 to TRBJ1-2, with 7 bases fitting TRBD1. The V gene's germline CDR1 is GTSNPN and CDR2 SVGIG (reference sequence). The length of the CDR3 is 14 residues. The V and J ends lost 8 bases and 1 base, in that order; junction bases with no gene match: 10. CDR3: CALDTTGLNYGYTF. The CDR3 DNA follows: TGTGCCCTAGATACGACAGGGCTTAACTATGGCTACACCTTC. Based on the CDR3 plus reference TRBV30 and TRBJ1-2, the full variable domain is SQTIHQWPATLVQPVGSPLSLECTVEGTSNPNLYWYRQAAGRGLQLLFYSVGIGQISSEVPQNLSASRPQDRQFILSSKKLLLSDSGFYLCALDTTGLNYGYTFGSGTRLTVV.

The rearrangement links TRBV27 to TRBJ2-1, with a tentative D call TRBD1 (6 bases). The V gene's germline CDR1 is MNHEY and CDR2 SMNVEV (reference sequence). V was shortened by 5 bases and J by 5 bases, with 19 bases between the two germline ends. This CDR3 region has 16 residues. Here the CDR3 DNA reads TGTGCCAGCAGTCTGGCAGGGGTGGGAAAAAACAATGAGCAGTTCTTC. Its translation is CASSLAGVGKNNEQFF.

The DNA for the CDR3 is TGTGCCAGCAGCTGGGTAGGGGGGGCAGGGGCCAACGTCCTGACTTTC. Translation: CASSWVGGAGANVLTF. The rearrangement links TRBV7-2 to TRBJ2-6, with D perhaps TRBD2 (7 bases). Germline V lookup: CDR1 SGHTA, CDR2 FQGNSA. This CDR3 has 16 residues. V lost 4 bases and J 4 bases, leaving 14 bases between the germline ends.

The chain joins TRBV2 to TRBJ1-2; 10 nucleotides agree with TRBD1. V trimming: 5 bases; J trimming: 4 bases; junction bases outside the gene matches: 4. CDR1 SNHLY and CDR2 FYNNEI come from the germline V gene. There are 14 residues in the CDR3. The CDR3 is CASSRDRGAYGYTF. CDR3 in DNA: TGTGCCAGCAGTAGGGACAGGGGAGCCTATGGCTACACCTTC.

This clone has a single count. The chain employs TRBV30 and TRBJ1-6; 7 bases align to TRBD1. The CDR3 totals 16 residues. Germline V gene lookup returns CDR1 GTSNPN and CDR2 SVGIG (reference sequence). V shed 0 bases, J shed 5 bases, and the junction held 7 bases outside the gene matches. CDR3 loop: CAWSVSGTANNSPLHF. CDR3 bases: TGTGCCTGGAGTGTCTCCGGGACAGCTAATAATTCACCCCTCCACTTT.

The rearrangement uses TRBV6-6 and TRBJ1-1; 8 nucleotides align to TRBD1. This CDR3 spans 14 amino acids. In germline, CDR1 is MNHNY, CDR2 SVGAGI (reference sequence). V dropped 4 bases and J dropped 10; count of bases not matched to a gene: 11. The CDR3 protein is CASSSPSETGAAFF. CDR3 in DNA: TGTGCCAGCAGTTCCCCCTCAGAGACAGGGGCAGCTTTCTTT.

V is TRBV4-1 and J is TRBJ2-7; TRBD1 might be the D (6 bases). Germline CDR1 reads MGHRA; CDR2 reads YSYEKL. This CDR3 contains 15 residues. V was shortened by 4 bases and J by 3 bases, with 16 bases between the two germline ends. In DNA form, the CDR3 reads TGCGCCAGCAGCCGCCGGACAGTGGGATACTACGAGCAGTACTTC. As protein: CASSRRTVGYYEQYF.

V is TRBV18 and J is TRBJ1-2, with D tentatively TRBD1 (6 bases). Germline assignment: CDR1 KGHSH and CDR2 LQKENI. The CDR3 is made up of 13 amino acids. The V gene lost 2 bases and the J gene lost 5 bases, with 9 bases spanning the gap. As DNA, the CDR3 is TGTGCCAGCTCACCAGGGCAGGGGTATGGCTACACCTTC. It translates to CASSPGQGYGYTF.

The chain couples TRBV2 to TRBJ1-2; D ambiguous. The CDR3 is made up of 12 amino acids. Germline loops: CDR1 SNHLY, CDR2 FYNNEI. Trimming stripped 4 bases from V and 2 bases from J, with 5 bases between. The CDR3 protein is CASSGENYGYTF. CDR3 nucleotide sequence: TGTGCCAGCAGTGGGGAGAACTATGGCTACACCTTC. The variable domain in full, with the rest retrieved from reference TRBV2 and TRBJ1-2, is EPEVTQTPSHQVTQMGQEVILRCVPISNHLYFYWYRQILGQKVEFLVSFYNNEISEKSEIFDDQFSVERPDGSNFTLKIRSTKLEDSAMYFCASSGENYGYTFGSGTRLTVV.

The rearrangement links TRBV7-9 to TRBJ2-5; D ambiguous. The DNA end favors TRBJ2-7, so the J call may be wrong. This CDR3 has 13 amino acids. Germline V lookup: CDR1 SEHNR, CDR2 FQNEAQ (reference sequence). This CDR3 reads CASSLISTYEQYF. DNA for the CDR3: TGTGCCAGCAGCTTAATCTCCACCTACGAGCAGTACTTC.

V gene TRBV18 combines with J gene TRBJ1-5, with D maybe TRBD1 (6 bases). CDR3 length equals 16 residues. Trimming took 3 bases from V and 0 from J, leaving 12 bases between them. Germline V gene data show CDR1 as KGHSH and CDR2 as LQKENI. CDR3 protein: CASSPRGGYSNQPQHF. The CDR3 DNA follows: TGTGCCAGCTCACCGCGGGGGGGCTATAGCAATCAGCCCCAGCATTTT.

The rearrangement joins TRBV5-3 to TRBJ2-3; weak D call: TRBD2 (6 bases). TRBV5-3 is known as an ORF, though its function is uncertain. The V end was cut by 4 bases, the J end by 7 bases, with 7 bases between. The CDR3 loop spans 11 amino acids. CDR3 coding DNA: TGTGCCAGAAGCCGGGGGAATACGCAGTATTTT. Its translation: CARSRGNTQYF.

V usage is TRBV9 and J usage is TRBJ2-3; TRBD2 aligns across 10 bases. Germline-derived CDR1 and CDR2 are SGDLS and YYNGEE. Germline trimming cut 0 bases from V and 9 bases from J; bases unmatched to any gene: 7. The CDR3 loop spans 15 amino acids. Here the CDR3 reads CASSVEAGGRPTQYF. CDR3 coding DNA: TGTGCCAGCAGCGTAGAAGCGGGGGGGCGACCCACGCAGTATTTT.

In nucleotides, the CDR3 is TGCGCCAGCAGCTTGGATGCGGGAGGTGAGCAGTTCTTC. Protein sequence: CASSLDAGGEQFF. V is TRBV5-1 and J is TRBJ2-1, with TRBD2 identical over 8 bases. Unmatched junction bases numbered 2, after V lost 0 bases and J lost 9 bases. Looked up from germline, CDR1 is SGHRS and CDR2 is YFSETQ. CDR3 size: 13 residues.

The chain is built from TRBV6-5 and TRBJ1-4, with a weak D call TRBD1 (5 bases). The CDR3 covers 13 residues. The germline CDR1 and CDR2 sequences are MNHEY and SVGAGI. Trimming shortened V by 7 bases and J by 8 bases, and 14 bases separated the two germline ends. CDR3 residues: CASKTVSLEKLFF. The DNA for the CDR3 is TGTGCCAGCAAGACAGTCTCGCTGGAAAAACTGTTTTTT.